A single sample is the source of the 30 T cell receptor beta chains below, sequenced in a study of metastatic and nonmetastatic thyroid tumors. TCRdb re-processed the PCR reads through MiXCR. This table holds fewer than 6,500 clones, around a third found once. No patient had received any treatment before thyroid surgery. Sequencing used tumor tissue. These receptor sequences come from a female donor with papillary thyroid cancer or a benign thyroid nodule (not recorded which). Some clones in this sample may be carry-over from other donors' samples.

The chain carries TRBV7-4 and TRBJ2-7, with D possibly being TRBD2 (5 bases). The V end was cut by 2 bases, the J end by 2 bases, with 19 bases between. CDR1 and CDR2 from the germline V gene are SGHVT and SQSDAQ. The CDR3 extends over 17 amino acids. This CDR3 reads CASSLILWRAHTYEQYF. The CDR3 DNA reads as TGTGCCAGCAGCTTAATCCTTTGGCGGGCCCATACCTACGAGCAGTACTTC.

V gene TRBV20-1 combines with J gene TRBJ2-3, with TRBD2 matching over 12 bases. CDR3 size: 14 residues. The germline CDR1 and CDR2 sequences are DFQATT and SNEGSKA (reference sequence). V dropped 3 bases and J dropped 4; count of bases not matched to a gene: 2. In nucleotides, the CDR3 is TGCAGTGCTAGGCTAGCGGGAGGGCCAGATACGCAGTATTTT. This codes for CSARLAGGPDTQYF.

This sequence joins TRBV7-3 and TRBJ2-2; D uncertain. The CDR3 extends over 17 amino acids. V lost 5 bases to trimming and J lost 2 bases, with 18 bases between them. Per germline, CDR1 SGHTA and CDR2 FQGTGA. CDR3 nucleotides: TGTGCCAGCAGCCCCCCGTCGGTAGTCCCAAACACCGGGGAGCTGTTTTTT. As protein: CASSPPSVVPNTGELFF. Filled out from reference TRBV7-3 and TRBJ2-2, the complete variable domain reads GAGVSQTPSNKVTEKGKYVELRCDPISGHTALYWYRQSLGQGPEFLIYFQGTGAADDSGLPNDRFFAVRPEGSVSTLKIQRTERGDSAVYLCASSPPSVVPNTGELFFGEGSRLTVL.

By proportion, this clone is medium-sized. The gene calls are TRBV28 and TRBJ2-1; the D is unclear. CDR1 MDHEN and CDR2 SYDVKM come from the germline V gene. The germline V and J ends were trimmed by 2 bases and 10 bases, with 9 bases remaining between them. The CDR3 sequence is 12 residues long. The CDR3 region has the DNA TGTGCCAGCAGTTTAGTTGCACGAGAGCAGTTCTTC. This encodes CASSLVAREQFF.

This clone has a handful of counts. The rearrangement links TRBV10-3 to TRBJ2-7, with D uncertain. The CDR3 runs 11 residues. The germline V gene has CDR1 ENHRY and CDR2 SYGVKD. The V and J ends lost 7 bases and 3 bases respectively, with 7 bases between them. Written as DNA, the CDR3 is TGTGCCATCAAAGGAGTCTACGAGCAGTACTTC. As protein: CAIKGVYEQYF.

In its sample, this clone was seen a few times. The germline gene is not matched at one end of the junction; a read error may be the cause. The rearrangement uses TRBV4-1 and TRBJ1-5, with D possibly matching TRBD1 (5 bases). CDR1 and CDR2 from the germline V gene are MGHRA and YSYEKL. This CDR3 is 14 amino acids long. The DNA of the CDR3 is TGCGCCAGCAGCCAAGAAAACAGCAATCAGCCACAGGATTTT. As protein: CASSQENSNQPQDF.

Concerning this clone itself: Given the absence of the conserved phenylalanine or tryptophan at the CDR3 end, a read error is likely. The chain joins TRBV29-1 to TRBJ2-3, with TRBD2 matching over 7 bases. V lost 4 bases, J lost 6 bases, and 1 base stayed unmatched. The V gene's germline CDR1 is SQVTM and CDR2 ANQGSEA. The CDR3 totals 11 residues. CDR3 DNA sequence: TGCAGCGTTGGGCGGGGGGATACGCAGTATCTT. It encodes CSVGRGDTQYL.

The V gene is TRBV2, the J gene TRBJ1-2, with D possibly TRBD1 on 5 matching bases. Germline assignment: CDR1 SNHLY and CDR2 FYNNEI. Trimming took 8 bases from V and 3 from J, leaving 7 bases between them. The CDR3 has 11 amino acids. CDR3 bases: TGTGCCAGCCAGGGATACTATGGCTACACCTTC. Translating gives CASQGYYGYTF. The whole variable domain, remainder taken from reference TRBV2 and TRBJ1-2, is EPEVTQTPSHQVTQMGQEVILRCVPISNHLYFYWYRQILGQKVEFLVSFYNNEISEKSEIFDDQFSVERPDGSNFTLKIRSTKLEDSAMYFCASQGYYGYTFGSGTRLTVV.

By its share, this clone is medium-sized. The rearrangement uses TRBV6-1 and TRBJ2-7; 8 bases map to TRBD1. This CDR3 is 14 amino acids long. Germline V gene lookup returns CDR1 MNHNS and CDR2 SASEGT. Trimming removed 8 bases from V and 5 bases from J; junction bases left unmatched: 11. CDR3 region: CASGDRGRMDEQYF. The CDR3 DNA follows: TGTGCCAGCGGCGACAGGGGAAGGATGGACGAGCAGTACTTC.

This clone was recorded at least ten times. The J gene is TRBJ1-1, the V gene TRBV20-1; D is uncertain. CDR1 and CDR2 from the germline V gene are DFQATT and SNEGSKA (reference sequence). Trimming removed 4 bases at V and 1 base at J, with 10 bases between. The CDR3 totals 13 residues. The CDR3 DNA reads as TGCAGTGCTAAGTCCCTCCAGAACACTGAAGCTTTCTTT. The encoded protein is CSAKSLQNTEAFF.

The chain couples TRBV20-1 to TRBJ1-1, with a tentative D call TRBD1 (5 bases). Germline CDR1 DFQATT, CDR2 SNEGSKA (reference sequence). This CDR3 contains 14 residues. V lost 8 bases and J lost 1, with 17 bases in between. The CDR3 is CSSPLGPGNTEAFF. The DNA for the CDR3 is TGCAGTTCCCCCCTGGGACCGGGGAACACTGAAGCTTTCTTT.

This clone was seen more than once but under ten times. The gene calls are TRBV5-6 and TRBJ1-1; a possible D gene is TRBD1 (6 bases). The CDR3 runs 17 residues. V was trimmed by 3 bases and J by 1 base, leaving 19 bases between them. Germline V gene data show CDR1 as SGHDT and CDR2 as YYEEEE. DNA for the CDR3: TGTGCCAGCAGCTCACCGACAGGCCTGGAGGGGAACACTGAAGCTTTCTTT. Translated: CASSSPTGLEGNTEAFF.

This clone was picked up many times. The chain recombines TRBV5-6 with TRBJ2-7; D gene ambiguous. The CDR3 is 16 residues long. Trimming left V 2 bases short and J 4 bases short, with 19 bases between. The V gene's germline CDR1 is SGHDT and CDR2 YYEEEE. CDR3 DNA sequence: TGTGCCAGCAGCTTAATATCCGCAGGAATATCGTACGAGCAGTACTTC. Protein: CASSLISAGISYEQYF.

This clone was seen at least ten times. The genes are TRBV5-4 and TRBJ1-1; no clear D. The CDR3 has 14 amino acids. The germline gives CDR1 SGHNT, CDR2 YYREEE (reference sequence). Trimming cost V 0 bases and J 1 base, with 7 bases left between them. The CDR3 region is CASSLDPENTEAFF. The CDR3 DNA follows: TGTGCCAGCAGCTTGGATCCAGAGAACACTGAAGCTTTCTTT.

This clone was found many times. The chain joins TRBV20-1 to TRBJ1-1, with 7 nucleotides matching TRBD1. The germline V gene has CDR1 DFQATT and CDR2 SNEGSKA (reference sequence). V was pared by 6 bases and J by 8 bases, with 12 bases of the junction left unmatched. The CDR3 consists of 13 residues. Here the CDR3 reads CSAFNRGTVEAFF. The CDR3 DNA follows: TGCAGTGCCTTCAACAGGGGTACAGTCGAAGCTTTCTTT.

The rearrangement joins TRBV7-2 to TRBJ2-3; D gene unclear. Trimming pared 6 bases from V and 0 bases from J, leaving 10 bases between. Germline V gene lookup returns CDR1 SGHTA and CDR2 FQGNSA. The CDR3 totals 14 residues. Here the CDR3 DNA reads TGTGCCAGCAGAACGAACCCTAGCACAGATACGCAGTATTTT. It specifies CASRTNPSTDTQYF. Together with reference TRBV7-2 and TRBJ2-3, the CDR3 gives the full variable domain: GAGVSQSPSNKVTEKGKDVELRCDPISGHTALYWYRQSLGQGLEFLIYFQGNSAPDKSGLPSDRFSAERTGGSVSTLTIQRTQQEDSAVYLCASRTNPSTDTQYFGPGTRLTVL.

The CDR3 region is CASSPRPGVAEQYF. The DNA of the CDR3 is TGTGCCAGCAGCCCCAGGCCGGGGGTGGCCGAGCAGTACTTC. The rearrangement uses TRBV7-2 and TRBJ2-7, with a possible D match to TRBD2 (6 bases). The germline V gene encodes CDR1 SGHTA and CDR2 FQGNSA. The CDR3 covers 14 residues. V gave up 5 bases and J gave up 6 bases, with 17 bases separating them.

This chain uses TRBV6-1 with TRBJ2-5, with D unclear. The CDR3 contains 13 residues. V was pared by 7 bases and J by 2 bases, with 11 bases between. Germline CDR1 reads MNHNS; CDR2 reads SASEGT. CDR3 protein: CASTKTEQETQYF. The CDR3 DNA reads TGTGCCAGCACCAAAACAGAACAAGAGACCCAGTACTTC.

This clone was counted ten times or more. J is TRBJ1-6 and V is TRBV4-1; 8 bases are shared with TRBD1. CDR1 and CDR2 (germline): MGHRA, YSYEKL. The CDR3 length is 15 residues. V dropped 1 base and J dropped 10; count of bases not matched to a gene: 6. The CDR3, as DNA: TGCGCCAGCAGCCAAGCTTCACAGGGGGTATCACCCCTCCACTTT. Translated, it gives CASSQASQGVSPLHF.

Concerning this clone itself: An end of the junction differs from the germline gene, which may be a read error. The chain is built from TRBV20-1 and TRBJ2-2; perhaps D is TRBD1 or TRBD2 (5 bases each). Germline V lookup: CDR1 DFQATT, CDR2 SNEGSKA (reference sequence). This CDR3 comprises 15 residues. The CDR3 loop is CSARGQGRGSGELFF. Here the CDR3 DNA reads TGCAGTGCTAGAGGCCAGGGCCGAGGTTCCGGGGAGCTGTTCTTT.

This clone occurred many times. This chain uses TRBV5-4 with TRBJ1-3; no clear D gene. V lost 5 bases and J 4 bases, leaving 1 base between the germline ends. Germline-derived CDR1 and CDR2 are SGHNT and YYREEE (reference sequence). CDR3 size: 10 residues. CDR3 bases: TGTGCCAGCAGAGGAAACACCATATATTTT. Translated: CASRGNTIYF.

About this clone itself: This may be a read error: a much more frequent sequence differs by one nucleotide. This chain joins TRBV20-1 and TRBJ2-5, with D unresolved. The germline V gene has CDR1 DFQATT and CDR2 SNEGSKA (reference sequence). The length of the CDR3 is 11 residues. In DNA, the CDR3 is TGCAGTGCCGAGGACCAAGATACCCAGTACTTC. Translated, it gives CSAEDQDTQYF.

This clone showed up many times. V is TRBV20-1 and J is TRBJ2-5; weak D call: TRBD2 (6 bases). Germline assignment: CDR1 DFQATT and CDR2 SNEGSKA (reference sequence). V lost 3 bases and J lost 1, with 6 bases in between. The CDR3 consists of 12 residues. The CDR3 coding sequence is TGCAGTGCTAGTAGCGGCCAAGAGACCCAGTACTTC. Protein product: CSASSGQETQYF.

This clone was seen a handful of times. This rearrangement joins TRBV12-3 or TRBV12-4 to TRBJ2-2; 10 nucleotides line up with TRBD2. The length of the CDR3 is 15 residues. V lost 4 bases and J lost 7; bases outside the gene matches: 6. Here the CDR3 DNA reads TGTGCCAGCAGTTGGCTAGCGGGAGTGGGCGGGGAGCTGTTTTTT. Protein: CASSWLAGVGGELFF.

The gene calls are TRBV6-2 or TRBV6-3 and TRBJ2-7; D is perhaps TRBD1 (5 bases). Trimming removed 6 bases from V and 5 bases from J, with 17 bases in between. CDR3 length equals 14 residues. CDR1 is MNHEY and CDR2 is SVGEGT in the germline V gene. The chain's CDR3 is CASSRSARVDEQYF. The CDR3 nucleotides read TGTGCCAGCAGCCGATCTGCCAGGGTGGACGAGCAGTACTTC.

The chain has TRBV5-1 and TRBJ1-2; 8 nucleotides line up with TRBD1. Germline V lookup: CDR1 SGHRS, CDR2 YFSETQ. The CDR3 runs to 15 residues. V shed 4 bases, J shed 6 bases, and the junction held 11 bases outside the gene matches. DNA for the CDR3: TGCGCCAGCAGCCCTGGACAGGGCTGGGGTAATGGCTACACCTTC. Translation: CASSPGQGWGNGYTF.

This chain links TRBV5-1 with TRBJ1-1; D call uncertain. The CDR3 runs 12 residues. V lost 6 bases, J lost 1 base, and 7 bases lay in between. From germline, CDR1 is SGHRS and CDR2 YFSETQ. CDR3 sequence (DNA): TGCGCCAGCAACATCGGGAACACTGAAGCTTTCTTT. Protein: CASNIGNTEAFF.

This clone was found a few times. The chain employs TRBV6-5 and TRBJ2-1; TRBD2 matches 8 bases. The V and J ends lost 2 bases and 9 bases, in that order; junction bases with no gene match: 18. This CDR3 has 18 residues. The V gene's germline CDR1 is MNHEY and CDR2 SVGAGI. The CDR3: CASSYQDIAGTRPVEQFF. The CDR3 DNA reads as TGTGCCAGCAGTTACCAGGACATCGCCGGGACTAGACCTGTTGAGCAGTTCTTC.

This clone turned up a few times. V usage is TRBV12-3 or TRBV12-4 and J usage is TRBJ2-7; D call uncertain. Trimming removed 4 bases at V and 6 bases at J, with 13 bases between. The CDR3 spans 13 residues. As DNA, the CDR3 is TGTGCCAGCAGTTCACCTTGGACGGGCGAGCAGTACTTC. Residues: CASSSPWTGEQYF.

The chain employs TRBV20-1 and TRBJ2-1, with TRBD2 identical over 14 bases. The CDR3 has 14 residues. CDR1 DFQATT and CDR2 SNEGSKA come from the germline V gene (reference sequence). Germline trimming cut 5 bases from V and 5 bases from J; bases unmatched to any gene: 2. CDR3 residues: CSAGLAGGNNEQFF. The DNA for the CDR3 is TGCAGTGCTGGACTAGCGGGAGGCAACAATGAGCAGTTCTTC.